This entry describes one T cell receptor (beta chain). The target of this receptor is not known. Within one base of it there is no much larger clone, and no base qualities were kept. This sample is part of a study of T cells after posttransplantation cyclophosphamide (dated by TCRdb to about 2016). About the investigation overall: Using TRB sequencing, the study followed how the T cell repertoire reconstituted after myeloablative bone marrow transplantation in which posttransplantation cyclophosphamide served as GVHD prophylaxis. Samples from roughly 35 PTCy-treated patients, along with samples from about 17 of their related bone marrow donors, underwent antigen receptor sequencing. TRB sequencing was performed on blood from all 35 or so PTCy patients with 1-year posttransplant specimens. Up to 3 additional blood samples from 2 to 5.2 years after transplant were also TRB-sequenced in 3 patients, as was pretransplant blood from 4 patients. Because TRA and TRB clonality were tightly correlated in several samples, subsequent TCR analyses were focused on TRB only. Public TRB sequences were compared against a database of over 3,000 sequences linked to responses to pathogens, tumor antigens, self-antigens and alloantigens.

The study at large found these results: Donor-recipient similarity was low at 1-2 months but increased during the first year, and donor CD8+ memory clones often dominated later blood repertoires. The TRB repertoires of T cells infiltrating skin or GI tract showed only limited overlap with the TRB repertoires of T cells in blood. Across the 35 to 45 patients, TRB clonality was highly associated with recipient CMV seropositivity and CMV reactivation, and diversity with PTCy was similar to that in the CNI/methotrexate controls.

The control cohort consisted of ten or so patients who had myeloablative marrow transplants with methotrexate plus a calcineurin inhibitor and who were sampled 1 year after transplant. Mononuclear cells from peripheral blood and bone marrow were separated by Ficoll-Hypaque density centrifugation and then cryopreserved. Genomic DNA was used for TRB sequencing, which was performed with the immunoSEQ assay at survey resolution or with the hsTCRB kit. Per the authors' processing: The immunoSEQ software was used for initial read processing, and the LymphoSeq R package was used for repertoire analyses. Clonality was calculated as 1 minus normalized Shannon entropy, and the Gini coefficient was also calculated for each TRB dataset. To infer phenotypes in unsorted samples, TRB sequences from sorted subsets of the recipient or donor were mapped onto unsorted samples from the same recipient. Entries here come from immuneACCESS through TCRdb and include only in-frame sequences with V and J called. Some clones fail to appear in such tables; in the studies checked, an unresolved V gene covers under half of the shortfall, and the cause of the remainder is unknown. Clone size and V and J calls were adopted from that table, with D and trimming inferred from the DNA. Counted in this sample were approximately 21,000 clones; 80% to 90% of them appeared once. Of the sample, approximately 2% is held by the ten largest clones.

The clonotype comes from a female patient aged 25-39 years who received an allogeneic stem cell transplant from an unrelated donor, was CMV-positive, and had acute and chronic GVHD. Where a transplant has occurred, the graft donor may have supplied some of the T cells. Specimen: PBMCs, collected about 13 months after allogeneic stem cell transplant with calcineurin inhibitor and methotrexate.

The CDR3 protein: CASSRQGANTGELFF. The DNA sequence is TGTGCCAGCAGCCGCCAGGGGGCGAACACCGGGGAGCTGTTTTTT. Rearrangement joined TRBV6-5 to TRBJ2-2; TRBD1 aligns with 7 central bases. V loses 6 bases at its end and J loses 0 bases; junction bases beyond the gene matches: 4. The CDR3 sequence holds 15 residues, the cysteine and phenylalanine included. Of all the DNA, just the CDR3 is kept, 45 bases in frame from base 1. CDR1 and CDR2, per the germline V gene, are MNHEY and SVGAGI.